Sequencing of this T cell receptor beta chain was carried out in a study of blood T cell repertoires in COVID-19. The overall study: The study drew acute and convalescent COVID-19 samples from the United States, Italy and Spain. T cells, B-cell-depleted T cells, or PBMCs provided the cDNA or gDNA that served as material.

Original handling: Counts of nucleated cells, estimated from reference gene primer amplification, were obtained. Clones were sequenced by immunoSEQ multiplex PCR, and TCRdb holds only the in-frame ones, with some missing. V, J and clone size were drawn from that table, and D and trimming were deduced from the DNA. This sample has about 260,000 clones, with roughly nine tenths found just once. V lost 0 bases, J lost 3 bases, and 27 bases lay in between. Germline V gene data show CDR1 as GTSNPN and CDR2 as SVGIG (reference sequence). The CDR3 totals 19 residues. This receptor was obtained from a man aged 40-49 years who had recovered from COVID-19. Sequenced: peripheral blood. The chain combines TRBV30 with TRBJ2-7; D remains ambiguous. The CDR3: CAWSVKATSTTKSDYEQYF. The CDR3 bases are TGTGCCTGGAGTGTCAAGGCGACATCCACAACCAAGTCTGACTACGAGCAGTACTTC.